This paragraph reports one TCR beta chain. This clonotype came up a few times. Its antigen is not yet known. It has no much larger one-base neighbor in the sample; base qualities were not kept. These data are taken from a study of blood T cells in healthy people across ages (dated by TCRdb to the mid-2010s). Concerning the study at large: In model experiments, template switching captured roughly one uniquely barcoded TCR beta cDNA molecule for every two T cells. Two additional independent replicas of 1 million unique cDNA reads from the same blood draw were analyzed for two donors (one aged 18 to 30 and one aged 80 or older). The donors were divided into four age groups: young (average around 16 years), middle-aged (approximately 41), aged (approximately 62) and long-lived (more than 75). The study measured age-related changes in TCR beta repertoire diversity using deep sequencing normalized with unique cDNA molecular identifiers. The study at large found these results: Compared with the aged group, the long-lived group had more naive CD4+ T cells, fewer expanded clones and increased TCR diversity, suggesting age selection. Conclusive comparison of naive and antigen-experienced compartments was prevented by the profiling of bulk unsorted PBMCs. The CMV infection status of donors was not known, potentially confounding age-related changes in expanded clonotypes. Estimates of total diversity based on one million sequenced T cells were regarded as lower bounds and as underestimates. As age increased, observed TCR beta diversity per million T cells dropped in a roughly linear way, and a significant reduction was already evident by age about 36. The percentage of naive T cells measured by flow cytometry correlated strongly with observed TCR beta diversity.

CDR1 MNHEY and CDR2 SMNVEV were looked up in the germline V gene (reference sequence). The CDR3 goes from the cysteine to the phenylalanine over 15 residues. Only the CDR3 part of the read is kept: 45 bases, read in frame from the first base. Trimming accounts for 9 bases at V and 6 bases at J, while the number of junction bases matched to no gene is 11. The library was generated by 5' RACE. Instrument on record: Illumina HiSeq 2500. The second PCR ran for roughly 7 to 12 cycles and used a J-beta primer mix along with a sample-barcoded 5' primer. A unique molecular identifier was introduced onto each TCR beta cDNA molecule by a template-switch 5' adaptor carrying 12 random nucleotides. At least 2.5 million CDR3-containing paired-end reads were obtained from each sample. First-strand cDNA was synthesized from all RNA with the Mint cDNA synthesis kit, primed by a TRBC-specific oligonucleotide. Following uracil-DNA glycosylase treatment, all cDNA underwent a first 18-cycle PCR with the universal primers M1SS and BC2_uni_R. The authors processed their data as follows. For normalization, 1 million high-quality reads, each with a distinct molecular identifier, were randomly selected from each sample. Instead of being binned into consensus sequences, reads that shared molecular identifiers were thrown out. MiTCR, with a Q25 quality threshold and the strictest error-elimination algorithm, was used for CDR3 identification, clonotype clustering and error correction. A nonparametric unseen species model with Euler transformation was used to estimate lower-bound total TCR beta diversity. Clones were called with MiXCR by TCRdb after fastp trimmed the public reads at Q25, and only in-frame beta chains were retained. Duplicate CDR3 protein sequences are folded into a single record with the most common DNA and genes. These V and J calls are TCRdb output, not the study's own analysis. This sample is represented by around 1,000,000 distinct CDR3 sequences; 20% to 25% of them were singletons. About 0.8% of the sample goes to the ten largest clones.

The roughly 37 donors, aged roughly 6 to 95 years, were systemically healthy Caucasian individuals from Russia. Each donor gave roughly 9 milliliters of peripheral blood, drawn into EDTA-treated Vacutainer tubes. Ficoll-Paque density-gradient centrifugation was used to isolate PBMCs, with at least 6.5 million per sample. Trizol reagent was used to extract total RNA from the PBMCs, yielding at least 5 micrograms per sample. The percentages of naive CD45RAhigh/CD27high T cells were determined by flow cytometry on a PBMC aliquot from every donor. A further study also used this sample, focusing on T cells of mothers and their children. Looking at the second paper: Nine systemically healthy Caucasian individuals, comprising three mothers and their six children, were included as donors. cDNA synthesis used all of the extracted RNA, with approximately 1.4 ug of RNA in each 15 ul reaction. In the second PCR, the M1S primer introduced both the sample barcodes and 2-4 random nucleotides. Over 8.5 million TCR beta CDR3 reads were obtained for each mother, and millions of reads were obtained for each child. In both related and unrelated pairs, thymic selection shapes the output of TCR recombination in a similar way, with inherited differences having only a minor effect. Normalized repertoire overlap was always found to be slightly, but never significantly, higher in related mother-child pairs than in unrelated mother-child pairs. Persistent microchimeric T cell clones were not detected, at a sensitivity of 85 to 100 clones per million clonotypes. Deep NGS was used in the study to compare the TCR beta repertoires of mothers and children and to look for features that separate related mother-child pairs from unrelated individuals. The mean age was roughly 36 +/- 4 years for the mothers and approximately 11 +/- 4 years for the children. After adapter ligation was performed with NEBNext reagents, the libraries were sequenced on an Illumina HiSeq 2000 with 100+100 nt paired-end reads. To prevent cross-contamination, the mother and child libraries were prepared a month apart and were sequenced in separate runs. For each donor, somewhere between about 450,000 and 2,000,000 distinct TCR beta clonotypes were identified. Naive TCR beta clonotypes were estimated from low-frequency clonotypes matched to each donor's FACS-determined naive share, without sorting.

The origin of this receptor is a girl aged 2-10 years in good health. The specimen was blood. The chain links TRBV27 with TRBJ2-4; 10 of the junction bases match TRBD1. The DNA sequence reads TGTGCCAGTAGCCGCCTTCGGGACAGGGGAAACATTCAGTACTTC. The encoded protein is CASSRLRDRGNIQYF.